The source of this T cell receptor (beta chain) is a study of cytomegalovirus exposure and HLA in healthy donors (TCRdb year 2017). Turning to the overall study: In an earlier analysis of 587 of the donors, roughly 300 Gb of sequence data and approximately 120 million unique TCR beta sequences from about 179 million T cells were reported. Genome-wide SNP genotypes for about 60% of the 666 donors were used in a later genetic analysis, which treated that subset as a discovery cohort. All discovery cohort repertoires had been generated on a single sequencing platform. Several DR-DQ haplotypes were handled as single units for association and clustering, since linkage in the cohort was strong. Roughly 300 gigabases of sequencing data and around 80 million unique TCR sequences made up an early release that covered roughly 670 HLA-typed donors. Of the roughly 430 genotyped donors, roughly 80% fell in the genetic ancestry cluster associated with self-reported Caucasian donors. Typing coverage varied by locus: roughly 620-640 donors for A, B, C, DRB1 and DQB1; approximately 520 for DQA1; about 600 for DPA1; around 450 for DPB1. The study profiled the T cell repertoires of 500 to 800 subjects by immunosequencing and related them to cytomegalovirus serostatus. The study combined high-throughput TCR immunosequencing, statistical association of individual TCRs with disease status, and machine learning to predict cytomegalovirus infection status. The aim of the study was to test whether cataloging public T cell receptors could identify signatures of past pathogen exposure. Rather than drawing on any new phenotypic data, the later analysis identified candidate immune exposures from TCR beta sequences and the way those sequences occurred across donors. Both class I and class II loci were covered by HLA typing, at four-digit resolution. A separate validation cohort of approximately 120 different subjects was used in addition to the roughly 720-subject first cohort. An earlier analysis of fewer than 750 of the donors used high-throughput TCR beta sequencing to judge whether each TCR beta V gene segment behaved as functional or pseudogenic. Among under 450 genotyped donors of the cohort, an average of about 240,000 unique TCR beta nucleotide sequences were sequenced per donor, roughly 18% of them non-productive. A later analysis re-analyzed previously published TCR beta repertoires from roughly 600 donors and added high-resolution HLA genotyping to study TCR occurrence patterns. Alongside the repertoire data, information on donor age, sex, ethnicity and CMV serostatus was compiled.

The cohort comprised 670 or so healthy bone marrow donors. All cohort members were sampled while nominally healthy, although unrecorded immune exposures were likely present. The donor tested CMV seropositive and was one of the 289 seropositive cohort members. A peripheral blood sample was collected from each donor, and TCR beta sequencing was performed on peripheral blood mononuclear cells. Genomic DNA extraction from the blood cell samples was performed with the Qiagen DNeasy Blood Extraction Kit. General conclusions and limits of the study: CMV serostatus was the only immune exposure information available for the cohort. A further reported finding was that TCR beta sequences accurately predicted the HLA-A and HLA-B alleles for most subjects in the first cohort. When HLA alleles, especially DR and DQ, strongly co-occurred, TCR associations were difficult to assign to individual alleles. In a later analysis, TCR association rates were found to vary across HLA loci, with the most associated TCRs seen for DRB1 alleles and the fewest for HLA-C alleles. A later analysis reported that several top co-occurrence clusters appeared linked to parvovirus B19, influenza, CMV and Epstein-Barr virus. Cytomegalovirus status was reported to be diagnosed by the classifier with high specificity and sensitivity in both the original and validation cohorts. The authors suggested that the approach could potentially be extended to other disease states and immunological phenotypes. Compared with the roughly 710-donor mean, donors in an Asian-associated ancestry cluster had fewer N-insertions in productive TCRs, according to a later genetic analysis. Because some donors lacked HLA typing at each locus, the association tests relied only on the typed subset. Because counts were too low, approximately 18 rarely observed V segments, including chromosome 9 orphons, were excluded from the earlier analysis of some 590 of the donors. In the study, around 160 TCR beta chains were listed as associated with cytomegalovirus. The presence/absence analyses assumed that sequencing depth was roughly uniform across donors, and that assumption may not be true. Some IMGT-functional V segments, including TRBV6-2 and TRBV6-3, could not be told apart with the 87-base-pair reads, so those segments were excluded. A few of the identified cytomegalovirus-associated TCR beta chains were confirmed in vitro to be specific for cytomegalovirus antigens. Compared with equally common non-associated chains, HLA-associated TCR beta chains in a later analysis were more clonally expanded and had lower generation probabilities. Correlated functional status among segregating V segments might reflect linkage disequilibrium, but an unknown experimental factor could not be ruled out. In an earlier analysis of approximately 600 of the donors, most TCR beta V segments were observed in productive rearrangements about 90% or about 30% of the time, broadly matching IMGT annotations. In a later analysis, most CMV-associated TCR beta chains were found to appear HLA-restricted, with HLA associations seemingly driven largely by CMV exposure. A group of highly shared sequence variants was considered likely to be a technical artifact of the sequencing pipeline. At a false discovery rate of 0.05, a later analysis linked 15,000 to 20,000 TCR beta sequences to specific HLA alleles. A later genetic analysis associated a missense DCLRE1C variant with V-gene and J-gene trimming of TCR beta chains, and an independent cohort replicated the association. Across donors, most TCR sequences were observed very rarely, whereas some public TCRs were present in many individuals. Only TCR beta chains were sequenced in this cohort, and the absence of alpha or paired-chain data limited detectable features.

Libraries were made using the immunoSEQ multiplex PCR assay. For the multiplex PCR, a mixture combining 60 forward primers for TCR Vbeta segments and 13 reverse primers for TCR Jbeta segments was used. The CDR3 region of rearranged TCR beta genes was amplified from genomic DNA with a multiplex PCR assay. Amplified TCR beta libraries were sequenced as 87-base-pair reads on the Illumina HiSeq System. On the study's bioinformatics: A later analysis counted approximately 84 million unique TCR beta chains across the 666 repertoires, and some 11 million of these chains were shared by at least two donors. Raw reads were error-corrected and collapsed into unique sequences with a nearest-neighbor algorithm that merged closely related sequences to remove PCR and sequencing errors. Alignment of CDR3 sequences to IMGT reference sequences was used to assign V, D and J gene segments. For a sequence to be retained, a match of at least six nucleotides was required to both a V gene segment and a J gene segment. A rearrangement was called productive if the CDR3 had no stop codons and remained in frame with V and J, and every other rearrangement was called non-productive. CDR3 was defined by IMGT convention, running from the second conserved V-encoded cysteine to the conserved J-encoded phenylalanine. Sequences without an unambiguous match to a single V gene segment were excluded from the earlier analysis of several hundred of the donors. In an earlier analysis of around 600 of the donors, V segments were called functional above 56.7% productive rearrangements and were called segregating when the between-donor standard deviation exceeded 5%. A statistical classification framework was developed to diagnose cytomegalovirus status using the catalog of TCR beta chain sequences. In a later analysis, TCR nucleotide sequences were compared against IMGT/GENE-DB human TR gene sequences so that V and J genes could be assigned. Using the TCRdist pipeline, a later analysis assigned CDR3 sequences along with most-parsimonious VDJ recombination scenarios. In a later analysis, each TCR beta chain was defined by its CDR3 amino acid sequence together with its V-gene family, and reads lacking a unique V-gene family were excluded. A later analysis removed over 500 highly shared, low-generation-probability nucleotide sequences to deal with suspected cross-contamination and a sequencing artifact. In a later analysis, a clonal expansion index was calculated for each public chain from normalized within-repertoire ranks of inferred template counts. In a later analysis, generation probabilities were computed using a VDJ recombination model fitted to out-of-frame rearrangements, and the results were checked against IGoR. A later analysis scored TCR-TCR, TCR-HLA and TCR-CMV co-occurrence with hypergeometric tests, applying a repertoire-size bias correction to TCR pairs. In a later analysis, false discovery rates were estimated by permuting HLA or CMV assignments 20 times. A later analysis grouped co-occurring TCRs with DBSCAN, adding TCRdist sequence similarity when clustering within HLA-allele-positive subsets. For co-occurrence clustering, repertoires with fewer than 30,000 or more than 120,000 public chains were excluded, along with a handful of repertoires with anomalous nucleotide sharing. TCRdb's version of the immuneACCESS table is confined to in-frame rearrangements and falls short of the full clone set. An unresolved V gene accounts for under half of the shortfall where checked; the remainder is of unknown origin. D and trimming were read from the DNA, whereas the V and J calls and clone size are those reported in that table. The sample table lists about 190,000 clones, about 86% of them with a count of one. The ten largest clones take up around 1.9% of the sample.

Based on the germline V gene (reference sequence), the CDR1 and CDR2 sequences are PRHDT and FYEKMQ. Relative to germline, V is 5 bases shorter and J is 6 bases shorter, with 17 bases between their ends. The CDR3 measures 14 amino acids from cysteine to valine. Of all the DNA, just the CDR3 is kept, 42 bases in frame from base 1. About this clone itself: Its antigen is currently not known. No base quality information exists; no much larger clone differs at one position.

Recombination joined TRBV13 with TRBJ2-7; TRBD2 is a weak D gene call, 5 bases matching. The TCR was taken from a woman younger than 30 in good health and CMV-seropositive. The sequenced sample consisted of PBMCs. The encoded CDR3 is CASSAPSRSGEQYV. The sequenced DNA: TGTGCCAGCAGCGCGCCTAGCCGTTCTGGCGAGCAGTACGTC.